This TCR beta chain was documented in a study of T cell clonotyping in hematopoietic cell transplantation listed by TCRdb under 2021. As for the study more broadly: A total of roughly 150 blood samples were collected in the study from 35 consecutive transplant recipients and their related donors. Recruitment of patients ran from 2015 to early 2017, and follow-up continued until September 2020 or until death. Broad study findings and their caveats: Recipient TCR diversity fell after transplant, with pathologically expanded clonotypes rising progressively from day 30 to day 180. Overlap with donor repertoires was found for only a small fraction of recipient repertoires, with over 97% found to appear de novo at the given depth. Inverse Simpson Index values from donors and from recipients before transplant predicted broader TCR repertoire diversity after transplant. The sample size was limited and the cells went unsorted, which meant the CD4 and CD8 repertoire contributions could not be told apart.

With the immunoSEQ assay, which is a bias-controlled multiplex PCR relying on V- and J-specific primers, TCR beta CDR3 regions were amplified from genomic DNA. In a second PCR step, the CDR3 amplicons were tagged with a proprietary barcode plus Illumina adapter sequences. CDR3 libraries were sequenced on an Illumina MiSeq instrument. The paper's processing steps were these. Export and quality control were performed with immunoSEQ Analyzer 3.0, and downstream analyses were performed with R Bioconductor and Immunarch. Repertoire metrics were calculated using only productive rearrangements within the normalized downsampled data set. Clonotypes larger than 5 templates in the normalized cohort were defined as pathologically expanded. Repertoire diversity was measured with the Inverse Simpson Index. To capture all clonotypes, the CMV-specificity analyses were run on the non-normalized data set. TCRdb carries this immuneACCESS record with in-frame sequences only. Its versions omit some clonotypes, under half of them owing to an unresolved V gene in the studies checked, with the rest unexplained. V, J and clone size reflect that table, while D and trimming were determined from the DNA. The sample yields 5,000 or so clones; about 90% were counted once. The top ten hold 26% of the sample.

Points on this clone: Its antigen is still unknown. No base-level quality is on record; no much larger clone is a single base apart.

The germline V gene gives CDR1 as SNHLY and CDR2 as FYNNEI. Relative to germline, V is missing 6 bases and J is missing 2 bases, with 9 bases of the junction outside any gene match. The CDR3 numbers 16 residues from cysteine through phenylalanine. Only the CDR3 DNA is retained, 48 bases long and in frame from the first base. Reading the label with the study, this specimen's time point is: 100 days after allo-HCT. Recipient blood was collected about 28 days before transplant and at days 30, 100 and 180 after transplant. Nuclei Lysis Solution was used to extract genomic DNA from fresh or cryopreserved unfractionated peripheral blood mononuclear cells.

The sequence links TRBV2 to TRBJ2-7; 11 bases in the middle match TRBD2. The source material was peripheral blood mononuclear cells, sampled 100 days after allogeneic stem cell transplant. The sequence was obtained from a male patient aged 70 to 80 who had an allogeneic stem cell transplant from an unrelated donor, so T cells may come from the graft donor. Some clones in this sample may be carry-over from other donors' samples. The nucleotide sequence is TGTGCCAGCAGATGGACTAGCGGGCAAGGGGCCTACGAGCAGTACTTC. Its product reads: CASRWTSGQGAYEQYF. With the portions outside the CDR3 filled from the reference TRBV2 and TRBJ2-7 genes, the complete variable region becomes EPEVTQTPSHQVTQMGQEVILRCVPISNHLYFYWYRQILGQKVEFLVSFYNNEISEKSEIFDDQFSVERPDGSNFTLKIRSTKLEDSAMYFCASRWTSGQGAYEQYFGPGTRLTVT.